This T cell receptor (beta chain) derives from a study of shared clonotypes between healthy human individuals. General study points: Sequencing depth was expected to influence donor clonotype sharing. The generation probabilities recorded for non-shared clonotypes fell below those of clonotypes shared by all four donors.

Genomic DNA of each subset was evenly split across several immunoSEQ plates. The data were produced by immunoSEQ multiplex PCR, yet TCRdb's version contains in-frame clones alone and is incomplete. The sample holds approximately 2.4 million clones, under 97% seen once. The CDR3 length is 16 residues. CDR1 is LNHDA and CDR2 is SQIVND in the germline V gene (reference sequence). The V and J ends lost 7 bases and 2 bases, in that order; junction bases with no gene match: 9. Regarding this clone: What it binds is not known.

Memory CD4+ cells were the fraction left after CD45RA+ naive selection. The chain couples TRBV19 to TRBJ1-3, with TRBD1 identical over 9 bases. The TCR originated in a man between 18 and 29 years old in good health. The sample comprised naive CD4+ T cells sorted from blood. The subset denotes: CD45RA+ positively selected. The CDR3 loop is CASTSGTGYPGNTIYF. The CDR3 nucleotides read TGTGCCAGTACCTCCGGGACAGGGTACCCTGGAAACACCATATATTTT.